Listed here are 7 T cell receptor beta chains from one sample, sequenced in a study of blood T cell repertoires in COVID-19. The method was immunoSEQ multiplex PCR; TCRdb's version includes in-frame clones alone and lacks a portion of them. The top ten hold approximately 8.6% of the sample, which has under 250,000 clones, 65% to 90% seen once. Specimen: PBMCs or T cells enriched from blood (not recorded which). The receptor set was obtained from a woman between 50 and 59 years old with acute COVID-19.

The gene calls are TRBV13 and TRBJ2-7, with TRBD1 identical over 9 bases. There are 16 residues in the CDR3. Germline V gene data show CDR1 as PRHDT and CDR2 as FYEKMQ (reference sequence). V was pared by 5 bases and J by 1 base, with 9 bases of the junction left unmatched. The CDR3 sequence: CASSITGTGQSYEQYF. CDR3 sequence (DNA): TGTGCCAGCAGCATAACCGGGACAGGGCAATCCTACGAGCAGTACTTC. Full variable domain (outside the CDR3, taken from reference TRBV13 and TRBJ2-7): AAGVIQSPRHLIKEKRETATLKCYPIPRHDTVYWYQQGPGQDPQFLISFYEKMQSDKGSIPDRFSAQQFSDYHSELNMSSLELGDSALYFCASSITGTGQSYEQYFGPGTRLTVT.

This clone was observed a handful of times. The J gene is TRBJ1-2, the V gene TRBV10-1; the D is unclear. Trimming stripped 3 bases from V and 8 bases from J, with 10 bases between. Per germline, CDR1 WNHNN and CDR2 SYGVQD (reference sequence). The CDR3 is 12 amino acids. CDR3 in amino acids: CASSDGEYGYTF. The CDR3 DNA reads as TGCGCCAGCAGTGACGGAGAGTACGGCTACACCTTC.

This clone appeared a single time. J is TRBJ2-5 and V is TRBV7-8; 9 nucleotides match TRBD2. Germline lookup yields CDR1 SGHVS and CDR2 FQNEAQ. Trimming removed 1 base from V and 5 bases from J; junction bases left unmatched: 5. The CDR3 sequence is 15 residues long. The CDR3 reads CASSLEASGVETQYF. The CDR3, as DNA: TGTGCCAGCAGCTTAGAGGCTAGCGGGGTGGAGACCCAGTACTTC.

V usage is TRBV6-5 and J usage is TRBJ1-5, with unresolved D. Germline V gene sequence: CDR1 MNHEY, CDR2 SVGAGI. Deletions cut 7 bases from V and 0 bases from J, with 4 bases between. The CDR3 length is 12 residues. This CDR3 reads CASNYSNQPQHF. The DNA of the CDR3 is TGTGCCAGCAACTATAGCAATCAGCCCCAGCATTTT.

The gene calls are TRBV9 and TRBJ1-2; TRBD1 matches at 10 bases. Germline-derived CDR1 and CDR2 are SGDLS and YYNGEE. V lost 0 bases to trimming and J lost 5 bases; unmatched junction nucleotides: 4. The CDR3 loop spans 15 amino acids. The DNA for the CDR3 is TGTGCCAGCAGCGTAGCGACAGGGGGCGGGTATGGCTACACCTTC. The encoded protein is CASSVATGGGYGYTF.

The chain is built from TRBV5-1 and TRBJ1-2; D call uncertain. The CDR3 length is 16 residues. Trimming took off 3 bases at V and 0 bases at J, with 15 bases between the two ends. The germline CDR1 and CDR2 sequences are SGHRS and YFSETQ. The CDR3 region is CASSYGERATNYGYTF. For the CDR3, the DNA is TGCGCCAGCAGCTACGGAGAGAGGGCAACTAACTATGGCTACACCTTC.

The gene calls are TRBV9 and TRBJ2-3; no clear D gene. From germline, CDR1 is SGDLS and CDR2 YYNGEE. The CDR3 has 14 residues. V gave up 6 bases and J gave up 6 bases, with 17 bases separating them. This CDR3 is CASTPELGGDTQYF. The CDR3 nucleotides read TGTGCCAGCACCCCGGAGCTAGGCGGCGATACGCAGTATTTT.